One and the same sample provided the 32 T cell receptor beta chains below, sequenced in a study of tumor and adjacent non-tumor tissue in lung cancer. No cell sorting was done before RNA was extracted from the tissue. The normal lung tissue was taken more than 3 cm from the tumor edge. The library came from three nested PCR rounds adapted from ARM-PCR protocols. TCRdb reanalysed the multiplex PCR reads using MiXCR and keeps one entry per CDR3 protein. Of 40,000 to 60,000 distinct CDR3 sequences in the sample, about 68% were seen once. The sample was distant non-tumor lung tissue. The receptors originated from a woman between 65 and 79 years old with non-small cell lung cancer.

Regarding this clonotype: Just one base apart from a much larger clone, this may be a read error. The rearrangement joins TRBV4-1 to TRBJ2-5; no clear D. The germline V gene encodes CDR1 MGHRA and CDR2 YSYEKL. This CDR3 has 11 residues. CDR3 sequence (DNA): TGCGTCAGCAGCCAGGCTAGGACCCAGCACTTC. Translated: CVSSQARTQHF.

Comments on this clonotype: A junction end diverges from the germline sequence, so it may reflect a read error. The DNA of the CDR3 is TGCGGCAGCAGCCAAGGCCATCTCCGGGACAGGGTCGTGCATAGGCAGTATTTT. Translated: CGSSQGHLRDRVVHRQYF. The chain joins TRBV4-1 to TRBJ2-3; 9 bases line up with TRBD1. Germline V gene lookup returns CDR1 MGHRA and CDR2 YSYEKL. The CDR3 extends over 18 amino acids.

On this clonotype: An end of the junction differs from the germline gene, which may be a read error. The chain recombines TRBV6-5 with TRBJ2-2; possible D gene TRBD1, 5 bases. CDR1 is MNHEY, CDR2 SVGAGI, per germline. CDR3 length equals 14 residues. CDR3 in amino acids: CASSYRPITGELFF. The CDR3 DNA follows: TGTGCCAGTAGTTACAGGCCGATCACCGGGGAGCTGTTTTTT.

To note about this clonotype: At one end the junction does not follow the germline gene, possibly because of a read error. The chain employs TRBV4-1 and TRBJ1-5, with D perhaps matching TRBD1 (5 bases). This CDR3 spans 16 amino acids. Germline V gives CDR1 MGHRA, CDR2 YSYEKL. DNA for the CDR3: TGCGCCAGCAGCCCCGATGATATAGGGGCCAATCGGCCCCAGCATTTT. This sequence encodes CASSPDDIGANRPQHF.

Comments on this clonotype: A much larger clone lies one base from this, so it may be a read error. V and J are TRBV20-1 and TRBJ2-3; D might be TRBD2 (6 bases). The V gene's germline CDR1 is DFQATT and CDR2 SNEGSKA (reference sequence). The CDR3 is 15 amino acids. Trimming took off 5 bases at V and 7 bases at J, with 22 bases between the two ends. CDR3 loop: CSAPVDGGRVNTQYF. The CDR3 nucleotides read TGCAGTGCTCCCGTTGACGGGGGAAGAGTGAATACGCAGTATTTT.

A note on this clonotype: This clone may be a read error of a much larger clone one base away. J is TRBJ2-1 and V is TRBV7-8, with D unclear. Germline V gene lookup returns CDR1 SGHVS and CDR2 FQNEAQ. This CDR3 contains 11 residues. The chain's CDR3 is CANSFDYEQFF. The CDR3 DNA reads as TGTGCCAACAGCTTCGATTATGAGCAGTTCTTC.

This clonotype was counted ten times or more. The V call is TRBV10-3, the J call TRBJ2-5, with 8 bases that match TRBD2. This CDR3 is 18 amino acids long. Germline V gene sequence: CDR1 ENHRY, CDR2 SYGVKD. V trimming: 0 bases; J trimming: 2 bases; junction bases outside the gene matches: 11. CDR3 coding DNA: TGTGCCATCAGTGAGTCGAGGGCTAGCGGGTCAGGACAAGAGACCCAGTACTTC. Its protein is CAISESRASGSGQETQYF.

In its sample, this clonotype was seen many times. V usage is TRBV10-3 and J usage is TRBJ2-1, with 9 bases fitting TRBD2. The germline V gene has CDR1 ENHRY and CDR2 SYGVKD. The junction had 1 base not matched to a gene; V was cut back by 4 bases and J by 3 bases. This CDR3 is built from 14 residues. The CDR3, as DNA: TGTGCCATCAGTGGACTAGCGGACTACAATGAGCAGTTCTTC. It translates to CAISGLADYNEQFF.

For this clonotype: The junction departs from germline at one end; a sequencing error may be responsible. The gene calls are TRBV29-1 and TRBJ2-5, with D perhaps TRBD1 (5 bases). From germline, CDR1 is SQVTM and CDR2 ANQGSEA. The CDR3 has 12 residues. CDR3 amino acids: CSATGGGETEYF. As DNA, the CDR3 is TGCAGCGCAACAGGTGGTGGCGAGACCGAGTACTTC.

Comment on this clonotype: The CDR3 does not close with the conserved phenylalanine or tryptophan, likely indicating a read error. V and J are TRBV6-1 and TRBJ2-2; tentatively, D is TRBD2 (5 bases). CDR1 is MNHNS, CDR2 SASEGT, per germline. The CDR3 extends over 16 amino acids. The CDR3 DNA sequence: TGTGCCAGCAGTGGGCGAGGAGCGGTGAACACCGGAGAGCTGTTTTTG. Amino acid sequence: CASSGRGAVNTGELFL.

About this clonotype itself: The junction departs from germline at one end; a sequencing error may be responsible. The CDR3 region is CRAITGRGEIQYF. The CDR3 DNA reads TGCAGAGCTATCACAGGGCGGGGAGAGATCCAGTACTTC. The V call is TRBV20-1, the J call TRBJ2-5, with D perhaps being TRBD1 or TRBD2 (6 bases each). The germline CDR1 and CDR2 sequences are DFQATT and SNEGSKA (reference sequence). The CDR3 sequence is 13 residues long.

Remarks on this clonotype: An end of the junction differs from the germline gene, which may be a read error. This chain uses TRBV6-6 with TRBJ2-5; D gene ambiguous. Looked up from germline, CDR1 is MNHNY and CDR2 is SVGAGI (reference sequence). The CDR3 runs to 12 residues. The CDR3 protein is CVSSPVFETQYF. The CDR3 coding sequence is TGTGTCAGCAGCCCCGTGTTTGAGACCCAGTACTTC.

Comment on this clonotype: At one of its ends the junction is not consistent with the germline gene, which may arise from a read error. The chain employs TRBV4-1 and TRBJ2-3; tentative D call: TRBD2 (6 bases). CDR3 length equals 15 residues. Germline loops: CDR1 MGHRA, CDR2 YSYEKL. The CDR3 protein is CASNQEERRADTQYF. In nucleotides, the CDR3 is TGCGCCAGCAACCAAGAGGAGCGGAGGGCAGATACGCAATATTTT.

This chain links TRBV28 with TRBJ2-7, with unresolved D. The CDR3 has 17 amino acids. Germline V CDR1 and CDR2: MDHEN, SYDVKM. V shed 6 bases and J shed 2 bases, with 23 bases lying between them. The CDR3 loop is CASRGLRYSLSTYEQYF. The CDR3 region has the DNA TGTGCCAGCAGGGGCCTTCGATACTCCCTATCTACCTACGAGCAGTACTTC.

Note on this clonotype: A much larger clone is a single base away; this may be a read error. This CDR3 is CASSSEWFSPLHF. The CDR3 nucleotides are TGTGCCAGCAGTTCGGAGTGGTTTTCACCCCTCCACTTT. The rearrangement joins TRBV28 to TRBJ1-6; the D is unclear. Germline-derived CDR1 and CDR2 are MDHEN and SYDVKM. Trimming cost V 4 bases and J 9 bases, with 10 bases left between them. The CDR3 length is 13 residues.

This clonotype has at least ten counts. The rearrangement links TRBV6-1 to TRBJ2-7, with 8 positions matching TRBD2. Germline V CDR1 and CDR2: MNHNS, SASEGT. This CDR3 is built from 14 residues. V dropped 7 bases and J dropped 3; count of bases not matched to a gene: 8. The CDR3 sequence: CASIGGDPNYEQYF. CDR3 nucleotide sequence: TGTGCCAGCATCGGGGGGGACCCAAACTACGAGCAGTACTTC.

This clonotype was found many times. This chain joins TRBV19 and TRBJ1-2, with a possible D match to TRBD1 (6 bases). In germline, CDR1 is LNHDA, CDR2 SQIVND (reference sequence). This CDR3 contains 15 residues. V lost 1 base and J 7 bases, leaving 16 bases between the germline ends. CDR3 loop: CASSIVQGLIPGYTF. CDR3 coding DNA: TGTGCCAGTAGTATAGTTCAGGGGCTGATTCCTGGCTACACCTTC.

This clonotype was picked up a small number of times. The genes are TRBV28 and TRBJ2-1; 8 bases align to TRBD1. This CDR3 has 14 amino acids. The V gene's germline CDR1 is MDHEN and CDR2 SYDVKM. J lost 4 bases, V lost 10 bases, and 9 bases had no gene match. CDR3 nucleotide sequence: TGTGCCAACAGACGGGACAGGACTTACAATGAGCAGTTCTTC. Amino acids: CANRRDRTYNEQFF.

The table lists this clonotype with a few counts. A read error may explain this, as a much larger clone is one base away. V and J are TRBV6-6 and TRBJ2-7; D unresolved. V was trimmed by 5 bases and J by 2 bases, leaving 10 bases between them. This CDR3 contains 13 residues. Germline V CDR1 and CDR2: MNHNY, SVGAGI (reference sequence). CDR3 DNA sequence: TGTGCCAGCAGTAGACGGGCCCCCTACGAGCAGTACTTC. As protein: CASSRRAPYEQYF.

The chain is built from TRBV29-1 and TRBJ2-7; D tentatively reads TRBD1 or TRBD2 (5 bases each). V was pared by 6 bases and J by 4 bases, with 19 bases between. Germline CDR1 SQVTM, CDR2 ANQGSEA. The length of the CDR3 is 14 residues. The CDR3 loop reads CSVRQSRGSYEQYF. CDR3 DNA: TGCAGCGTCCGACAGAGCAGAGGGTCTTACGAGCAGTACTTC.

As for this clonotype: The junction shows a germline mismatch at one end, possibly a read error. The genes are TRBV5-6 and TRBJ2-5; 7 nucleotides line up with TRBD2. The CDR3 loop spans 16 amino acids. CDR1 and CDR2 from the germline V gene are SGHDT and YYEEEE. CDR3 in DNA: TGTCCCAGCAGCCGGACTGGGGCGGGAGAGTATTCCGCCCAGTACTTC. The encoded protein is CPSSRTGAGEYSAQYF.

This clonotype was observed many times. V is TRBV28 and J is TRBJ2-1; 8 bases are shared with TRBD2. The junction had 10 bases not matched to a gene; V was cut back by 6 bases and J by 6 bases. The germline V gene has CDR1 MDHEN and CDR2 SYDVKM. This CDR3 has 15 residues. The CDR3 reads CASRSGGREANEQFF. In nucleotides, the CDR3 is TGTGCCAGCAGGTCAGGAGGGCGGGAGGCCAATGAGCAGTTCTTC.

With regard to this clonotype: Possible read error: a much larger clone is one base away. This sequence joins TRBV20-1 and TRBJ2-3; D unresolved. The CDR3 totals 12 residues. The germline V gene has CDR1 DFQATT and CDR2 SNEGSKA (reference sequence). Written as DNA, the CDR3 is TGCAGTGCTACACTGATCACAGATGCGCAGTATTTT. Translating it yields CSATLITDAQYF.

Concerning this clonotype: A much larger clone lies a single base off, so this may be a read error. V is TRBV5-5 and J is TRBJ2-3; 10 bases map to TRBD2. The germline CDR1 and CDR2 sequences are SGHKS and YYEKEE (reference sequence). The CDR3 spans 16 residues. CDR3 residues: CVSSPGLAEGTDTQYF. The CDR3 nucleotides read TGTGTCAGCAGCCCCGGACTAGCGGAAGGGACAGATACGCAGTATTTT.

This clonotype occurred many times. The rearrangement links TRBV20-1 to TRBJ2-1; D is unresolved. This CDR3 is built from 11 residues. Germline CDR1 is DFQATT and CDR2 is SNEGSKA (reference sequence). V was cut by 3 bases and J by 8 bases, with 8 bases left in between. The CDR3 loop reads CSASFGYEQFF. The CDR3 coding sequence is TGCAGTGCTAGCTTTGGATATGAGCAGTTCTTC.

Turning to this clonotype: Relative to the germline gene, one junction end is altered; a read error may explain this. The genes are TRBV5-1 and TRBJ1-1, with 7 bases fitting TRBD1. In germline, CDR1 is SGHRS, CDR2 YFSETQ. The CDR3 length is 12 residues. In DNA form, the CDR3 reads TGCGGCAGCAGCCCGACAGGGAATGAAGCTTTCTTT. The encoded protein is CGSSPTGNEAFF.

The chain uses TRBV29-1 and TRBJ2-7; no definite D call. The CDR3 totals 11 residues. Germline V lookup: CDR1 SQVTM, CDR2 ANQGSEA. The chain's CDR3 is CNVVWSYEQYF. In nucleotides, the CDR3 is TGCAATGTTGTATGGAGCTACGAGCAGTACTTC.

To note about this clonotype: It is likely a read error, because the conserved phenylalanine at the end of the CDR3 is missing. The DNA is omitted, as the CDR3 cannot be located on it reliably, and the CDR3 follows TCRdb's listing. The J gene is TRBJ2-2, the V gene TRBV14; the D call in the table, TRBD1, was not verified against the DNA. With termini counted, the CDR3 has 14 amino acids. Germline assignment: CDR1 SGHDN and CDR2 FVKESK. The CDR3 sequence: CASASGGAPGSCFL.

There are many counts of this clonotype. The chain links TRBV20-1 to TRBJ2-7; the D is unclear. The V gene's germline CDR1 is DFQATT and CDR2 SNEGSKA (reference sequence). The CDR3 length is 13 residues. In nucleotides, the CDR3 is TGCATGAGGCAGGCTGTCAATAGAAGGGAGCAGTACTTC. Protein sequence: CMRQAVNRREQYF.

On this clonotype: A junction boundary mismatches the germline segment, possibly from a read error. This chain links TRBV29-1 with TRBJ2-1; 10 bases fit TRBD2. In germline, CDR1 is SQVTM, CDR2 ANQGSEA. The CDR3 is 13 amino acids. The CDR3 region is CGVKREGRNGQSF. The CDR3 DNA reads TGCGGCGTTAAGCGGGAGGGCCGGAATGGGCAGTCCTTC.

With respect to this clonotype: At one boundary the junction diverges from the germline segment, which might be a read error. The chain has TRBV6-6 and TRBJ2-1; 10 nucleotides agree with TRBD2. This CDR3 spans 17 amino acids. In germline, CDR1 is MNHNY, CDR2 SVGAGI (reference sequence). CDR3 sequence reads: CASRLAGGSSSYNGQFF. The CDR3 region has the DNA TGTGCCAGCAGATTAGCGGGAGGATCGAGCTCCTACAATGGGCAGTTCTTC.

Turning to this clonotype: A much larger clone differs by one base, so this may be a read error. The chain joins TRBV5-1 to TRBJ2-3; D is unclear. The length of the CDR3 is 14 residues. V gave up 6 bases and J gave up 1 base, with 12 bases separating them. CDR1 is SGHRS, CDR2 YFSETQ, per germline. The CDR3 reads CASNRQSGTDTQYF. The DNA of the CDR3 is TGCGCCAGCAATCGTCAGTCGGGCACAGATACGCAGTATTTT.